The 17 T cell receptor beta chains below were found in one sample sequenced in a study of T cell repertoires in cytomegalovirus infection. TCRdb recomputed calls from the reads with MiXCR, one row per CDR3 protein. Of more than 400,000 distinct CDR3 sequences listed, roughly 29% are singletons. The material sequenced was PBMCs. The receptors come from a human donor in good health (CMV status not recorded). Some clones in this sample may be carry-over from other donors' samples.

The table lists this clonotype with a few counts. The CDR3 nucleotides are TGTGCCAGCAGTTATCAGGGGATTGGAAAACTGTTTTTT. The encoded protein is CASSYQGIGKLFF. The chain carries TRBV12-3 or TRBV12-4 and TRBJ1-4; possibly TRBD1 for D (6 bases). V shed 4 bases and J shed 10 bases, with 13 bases lying between them. CDR3 length: 13 residues.

This clonotype was observed a handful of times. This sequence joins TRBV6-1 and TRBJ1-5; TRBD1 agrees at 9 bases. V gave up 7 bases and J gave up 5 bases; unmatched junction bases: 12. Germline V lookup: CDR1 MNHNS, CDR2 SASEGT. CDR3 size: 16 residues. In nucleotides, the CDR3 is TGTGCCAGCACCGAAGGGACAGGGAATTTATATCAGCCCCAGCATTTT. Translating it yields CASTEGTGNLYQPQHF.

The chain couples TRBV10-3 to TRBJ1-4; D perhaps matches TRBD1 (6 bases). The V gene's germline CDR1 is ENHRY and CDR2 SYGVKD. The CDR3 has 15 amino acids. V lost 4 bases, J lost 7 bases, and 16 bases lay in between. CDR3 DNA: TGTGCCATCAGTGCAGGTGGACAGTCAAGTGAAAAACTGTTTTTT. It encodes CAISAGGQSSEKLFF.

This clonotype has a count of ten or more. This chain links TRBV4-1 with TRBJ2-2; D may be TRBD1 or TRBD2 (6 bases each). The CDR3 extends over 16 amino acids. Trimming left V 4 bases short and J 3 bases short, with 15 bases between. Per germline, CDR1 MGHRA and CDR2 YSYEKL. This chain's CDR3 is CASSPQPGADTGELFF. The CDR3 nucleotides are TGCGCCAGCAGCCCGCAGCCGGGGGCGGACACCGGGGAGCTGTTTTTT.

The J gene is TRBJ2-1, the V gene TRBV5-6; D unclear. V was trimmed by 0 bases and J by 7 bases, leaving 8 bases between them. Germline CDR1 and CDR2: SGHDT and YYEEEE. The CDR3 spans 13 residues. The CDR3 loop is CASSLVLVNEQFF. The CDR3 DNA reads as TGTGCCAGCAGCTTGGTTCTAGTTAATGAGCAGTTCTTC.

This clonotype came up a few times. V usage is TRBV20-1 and J usage is TRBJ2-7; the match to TRBD2 covers 12 bases. The CDR3 contains 15 residues. Germline V CDR1 and CDR2: DFQATT, SNEGSKA (reference sequence). V gave up 6 bases and J gave up 2 bases; unmatched junction bases: 8. CDR3 sequence reads: CSASEGLAGTYEQYF. In DNA, the CDR3 is TGCAGTGCCTCAGAAGGACTAGCGGGAACCTACGAGCAGTACTTC.

The chain joins TRBV12-3 or TRBV12-4 to TRBJ2-2; the D is unclear. V was cut by 6 bases and J by 4 bases, with 18 bases left in between. This CDR3 is 16 amino acids long. The CDR3 DNA reads as TGTGCCAGCAGGTCGTTGGGCAGGAACCCCACCGGGGAGCTGTTTTTT. The encoded protein is CASRSLGRNPTGELFF.

Comments on this clonotype: A junction boundary mismatches the germline segment, possibly from a read error. V is TRBV7-6 and J is TRBJ1-5; TRBD1 matches at 8 bases. Germline V gene lookup returns CDR1 SGHVS and CDR2 FNYEAQ. This CDR3 has 17 residues. CDR3 loop: CAGSLTGAQARNQPQHF. Written as DNA, the CDR3 is TGTGCCGGCAGCCTGACAGGGGCCCAGGCGCGCAATCAGCCCCAGCATTTT. The complete variable domain, with remaining parts taken from reference TRBV7-6 and TRBJ1-5, reads GAGVSQSPRYKVTKRGQDVALRCDPISGHVSLYWYRQALGQGPEFLTYFNYEAQQDKSGLPNDRFSAERPEGSISTLTIQRTEQRDSAMYRCAGSLTGAQARNQPQHFGDGTRLSIL.

The sample holds a few counts of this clonotype. This CDR3 is CATRGGITDTQYF. The CDR3 DNA reads as TGTGCAACCCGAGGGGGGATCACAGATACGCAGTATTTT. The chain has TRBV30 and TRBJ2-3, with D perhaps TRBD1 or TRBD2 (6 bases each). Germline loops: CDR1 GTSNPN, CDR2 SVGIG (reference sequence). CDR3 size: 13 residues. Full variable domain (outside the CDR3, taken from reference TRBV30 and TRBJ2-3): SQTIHQWPATLVQPVGSPLSLECTVEGTSNPNLYWYRQAAGRGLQLLFYSVGIGQISSEVPQNLSASRPQDRQFILSSKKLLLSDSGFYLCATRGGITDTQYFGPGTRLTVL.

This clonotype came up a few times. This rearrangement joins TRBV23-1 to TRBJ2-1; TRBD1 matches at 7 bases. TRBV23-1 is known as an ORF, though its function is uncertain. CDR3 length: 15 amino acids. V gave up 0 bases and J gave up 5 bases; unmatched junction bases: 4. CDR3: CASSQSGDRDNEQFF. CDR3 DNA sequence: TGCGCCAGCAGTCAATCGGGGGACAGAGACAATGAGCAGTTCTTC.

Remarks on this clonotype: This may arise from a read error, as a much more abundant clone is one base away. As DNA, the CDR3 is TGTGCCGGCAGTTTACCGGACAGGGGGTATGGCTACACCTTC. This codes for CAGSLPDRGYGYTF. The V gene is TRBV28, the J gene TRBJ1-2; the match to TRBD1 covers 10 bases. There are 14 residues in the CDR3. CDR1 MDHEN and CDR2 SYDVKM come from the germline V gene.

V gene TRBV4-2 combines with J gene TRBJ1-5; no clear D gene. Germline V CDR1 and CDR2: LGHNA, YNFKEQ. The CDR3 totals 15 residues. V was shortened by 4 bases and J by 0 bases, with 10 bases between the two germline ends. CDR3 sequence (DNA): TGTGCCAGCAGCCTATACGACTTTAGCAATCAGCCCCAGCATTTT. This translates into CASSLYDFSNQPQHF.

J is TRBJ1-2 and V is TRBV7-9; D unclear. CDR1 and CDR2 (germline): SEHNR, FQNEAQ (reference sequence). Trimming took off 3 bases at V and 6 bases at J, with 14 bases between the two ends. CDR3 length: 14 residues. The CDR3 reads CASSFPYTADGYTF. CDR3 DNA sequence: TGTGCCAGCAGCTTCCCTTACACGGCTGATGGCTACACCTTC.

The chain carries TRBV6-6 and TRBJ1-3; 7 bases fit TRBD1. Germline assignment: CDR1 MNHNY and CDR2 SVGAGI (reference sequence). The CDR3 spans 15 residues. Trimming took 7 bases from V and 2 from J; bases not matched to a gene: 8. This CDR3 reads CASTDSTGTGNTIYF. The CDR3 nucleotides are TGTGCCAGCACCGACTCGACAGGGACTGGAAACACCATATATTTT.

This chain links TRBV20-1 with TRBJ1-5; possible D gene TRBD1, 5 bases. CDR3 length: 14 amino acids. CDR1 is DFQATT and CDR2 is SNEGSKA in the germline V gene (reference sequence). V was trimmed by 5 bases and J by 7 bases, leaving 18 bases between them. The CDR3 DNA reads TGCAGTGCTGAAGGGCTCGGGGGAGGACAGCCCCAGCATTTT. Amino acids: CSAEGLGGGQPQHF.

In its sample, this clonotype was seen a few times. This rearrangement joins TRBV25-1 to TRBJ1-5; D remains ambiguous. The germline V and J ends were trimmed by 4 bases and 0 bases, with 10 bases remaining between them. Germline V CDR1 and CDR2: MGHDK, SYGVNS. The CDR3 contains 15 residues. The CDR3: CASSAGLGSNQPQHF. As DNA, the CDR3 is TGTGCCAGCAGTGCAGGCCTGGGTAGCAATCAGCCCCAGCATTTT.

This clonotype occurred a few times. This chain joins TRBV24-1 and TRBJ1-3; TRBD1 might be the D (6 bases). Germline V gives CDR1 KGHDR, CDR2 SFDVKD. The V end lost 5 bases, the J end lost 2 bases, and 24 bases lay between the germline ends. CDR3 size: 19 residues. The DNA of the CDR3 is TGTGCCACCAGTGCCGACGGGGGACCAGGGGATCGTCCTGGAAACACCATATATTTT. Its translation is CATSADGGPGDRPGNTIYF.